This T cell receptor beta chain was documented in a study of cytomegalovirus exposure and HLA in healthy donors. Study-level points and caveats: It was confirmed in vitro that a few of the CMV-associated chains were specific for CMV antigens. The study labeled 150 to 200 TCR beta chains cytomegalovirus-associated. Reportedly, diagnosis of cytomegalovirus status by the classifier showed high specificity and sensitivity.

Profiled with immunoSEQ multiplex PCR; TCRdb holds only in-frame clones, not every one. Among 97,000 or so clones listed, roughly 87% were seen once. The donors formed part of the approximately 130-subject validation cohort, distinct from the roughly 670-subject first cohort. Remarks on this clone: Its specificity is not known.

V dropped 7 bases and J dropped 1 base, with 11 bases sitting between them. The CDR3 runs to 14 residues. In germline, CDR1 is MDHEN, CDR2 SYDVKM. Sequenced: PBMCs. This sequence joins TRBV28 and TRBJ1-3; D is uncertain. The sequence came from a woman aged 25 to 39 in good health and CMV-seronegative. DNA for the CDR3: TGTGCCAGCATCCCCCGGGGATCTGGAAACACCATATATTTT. As protein: CASIPRGSGNTIYF.